The clone carrying this TCR beta chain was found many times. The data stem from a study of T-cell reconstitution after alpha-beta-depleted transplantation in children. The TCRbeta library incorporated unique molecular identifiers. TCRdb re-called the PCR reads through MiXCR, storing one row per CDR3 protein. The repertoire holds 150,000 to 250,000 distinct CDR3 sequences, with less than 15% as singletons. The V gene end was trimmed by 5 bases and the J gene end by 3 bases; junction bases not matched to a gene: 5. In germline, CDR1 is MNHNS, CDR2 SASEGT. This CDR3 contains 14 residues. The sequence came from a human donor who donated a stem cell graft to a child with acute lymphoblastic leukemia. The chain combines TRBV6-1 with TRBJ1-1, with 8 bases fitting TRBD1. Sequencing was performed on PBMCs from the stem cell graft donor, taken from the stem cell graft. CDR3 region: CASSRTGLDTEAFF. DNA for the CDR3: TGTGCCAGCAGTAGGACAGGGCTGGACACTGAAGCTTTCTTT.